This T cell receptor beta chain was sequenced in a study of human T cells and chemical hapten exposure. Study overall: Patch tests of 0.01% DPC on the upper back were read at 6 days. Per-sample TCR yield variability stemmed mainly from small pooled library volume differences.

TCRdb reanalysed the RACE reads using MiXCR and keeps one entry per CDR3 protein. The sample holds about 55,000 distinct CDR3 sequences; about 10% are singletons and the top ten take over 1.5%. This clonotype has at least ten counts. The antigen is not known. The CDR3 runs 15 residues. Germline CDR1 reads SGHDT; CDR2 reads YYEEEE. The V end was cut by 1 base, the J end by 5 bases, with 13 bases between. Study-level points and caveats: All donors were alopecia patients, so their immunity may differ from that of healthy people.

The time point denotes: patch test 2, 6 weeks after DPC sensitization. The treatment is: therapeutic diphenylcyclopropenone sensitization with weekly scalp DPC. Sequences were derived from whole blood, sampled in connection with sensitization to the hapten diphenylcyclopropenone (DPC). The chain employs TRBV5-6 and TRBJ1-5; unclear D gene. The sequence derives from a woman in her fifties or sixties with alopecia areata. Some clones in this sample may be carry-over from other donors' samples. CDR3 DNA sequence: TGTGCCAGCAGCTTGTACCCCGAGGGAGATCAGCCCCAGCATTTT. Its protein is CASSLYPEGDQPQHF.